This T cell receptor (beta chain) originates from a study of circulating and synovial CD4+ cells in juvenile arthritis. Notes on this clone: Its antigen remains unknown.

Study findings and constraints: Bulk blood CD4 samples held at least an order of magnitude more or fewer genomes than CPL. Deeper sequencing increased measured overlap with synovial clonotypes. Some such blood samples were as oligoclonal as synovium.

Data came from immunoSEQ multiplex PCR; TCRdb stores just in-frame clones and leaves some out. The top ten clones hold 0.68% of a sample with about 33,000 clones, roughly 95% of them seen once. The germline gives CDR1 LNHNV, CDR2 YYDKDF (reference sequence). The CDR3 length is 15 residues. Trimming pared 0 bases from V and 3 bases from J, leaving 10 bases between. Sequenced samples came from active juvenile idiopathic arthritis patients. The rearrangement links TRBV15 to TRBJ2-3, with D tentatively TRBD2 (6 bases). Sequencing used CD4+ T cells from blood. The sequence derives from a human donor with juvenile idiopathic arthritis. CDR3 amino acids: CATSRESAGTDTQYF. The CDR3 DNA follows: TGTGCCACCAGCAGAGAATCGGCGGGGACAGATACGCAGTATTTT.